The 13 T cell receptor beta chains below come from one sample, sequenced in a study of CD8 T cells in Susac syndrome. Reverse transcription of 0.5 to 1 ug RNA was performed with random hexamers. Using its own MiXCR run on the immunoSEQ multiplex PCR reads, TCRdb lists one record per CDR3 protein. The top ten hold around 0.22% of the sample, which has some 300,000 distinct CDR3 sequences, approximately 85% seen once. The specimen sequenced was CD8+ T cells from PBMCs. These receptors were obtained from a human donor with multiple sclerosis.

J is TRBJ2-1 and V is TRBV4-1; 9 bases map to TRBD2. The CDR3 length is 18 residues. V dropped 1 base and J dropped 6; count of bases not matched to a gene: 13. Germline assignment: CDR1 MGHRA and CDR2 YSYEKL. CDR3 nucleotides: TGCGCCAGCAGCCAAGTGGCTAGCGGGACGACAACCTTCAATGAGCAGTTCTTC. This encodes CASSQVASGTTTFNEQFF.

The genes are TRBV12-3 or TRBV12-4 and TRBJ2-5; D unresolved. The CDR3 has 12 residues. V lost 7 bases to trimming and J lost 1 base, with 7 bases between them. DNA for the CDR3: TGTGCCAGCACCTCGGTCCAAGAGACCCAGTACTTC. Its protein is CASTSVQETQYF.

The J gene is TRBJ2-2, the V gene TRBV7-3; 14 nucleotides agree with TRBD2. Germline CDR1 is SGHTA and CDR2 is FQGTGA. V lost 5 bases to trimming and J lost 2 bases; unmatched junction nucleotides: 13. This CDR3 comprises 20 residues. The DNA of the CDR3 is TGTGCCAGCAGCCTCCCCCAGACTAGCGGGAGGGCAGCTAACACCGGGGAGCTGTTTTTT. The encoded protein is CASSLPQTSGRAANTGELFF.

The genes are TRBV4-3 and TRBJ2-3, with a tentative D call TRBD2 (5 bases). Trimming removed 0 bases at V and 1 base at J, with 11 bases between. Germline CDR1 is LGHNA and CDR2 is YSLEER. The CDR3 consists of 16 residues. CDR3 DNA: TGCGCCAGCAGCCAAGATGGGAGACTCGGCACAGATACGCAGTATTTT. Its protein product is CASSQDGRLGTDTQYF.

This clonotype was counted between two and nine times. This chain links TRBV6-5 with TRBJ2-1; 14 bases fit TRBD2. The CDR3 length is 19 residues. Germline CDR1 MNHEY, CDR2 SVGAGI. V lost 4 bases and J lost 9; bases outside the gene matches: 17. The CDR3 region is CASSSPWTSGRPALGEQFF. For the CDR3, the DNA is TGTGCCAGCAGTTCACCTTGGACTAGCGGGAGGCCCGCCCTGGGTGAGCAGTTCTTC.

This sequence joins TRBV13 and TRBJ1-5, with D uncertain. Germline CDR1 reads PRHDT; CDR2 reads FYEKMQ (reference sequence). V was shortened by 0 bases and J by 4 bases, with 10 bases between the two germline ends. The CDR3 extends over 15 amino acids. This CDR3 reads CASSLGWGGNQPQHF. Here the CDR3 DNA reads TGTGCCAGCAGCTTAGGGTGGGGAGGAAATCAGCCCCAGCATTTT.

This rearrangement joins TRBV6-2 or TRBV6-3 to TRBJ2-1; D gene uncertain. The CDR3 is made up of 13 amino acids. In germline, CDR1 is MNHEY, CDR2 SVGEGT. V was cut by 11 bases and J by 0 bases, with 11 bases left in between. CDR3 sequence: CAATPSSYNEQFF. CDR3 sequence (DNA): TGTGCCGCCACGCCGAGCTCCTACAATGAGCAGTTCTTC.

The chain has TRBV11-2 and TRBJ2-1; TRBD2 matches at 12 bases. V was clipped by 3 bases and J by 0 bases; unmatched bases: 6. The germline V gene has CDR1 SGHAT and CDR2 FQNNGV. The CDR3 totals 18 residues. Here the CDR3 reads CASSFATSGGNSYNEQFF. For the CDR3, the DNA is TGTGCCAGCAGCTTCGCGACTAGCGGGGGCAACTCCTACAATGAGCAGTTCTTC.

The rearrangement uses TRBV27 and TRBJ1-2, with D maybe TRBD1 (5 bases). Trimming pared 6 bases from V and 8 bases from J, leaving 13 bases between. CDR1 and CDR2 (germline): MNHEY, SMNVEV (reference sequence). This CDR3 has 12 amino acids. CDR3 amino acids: CASRPAGGGYTF. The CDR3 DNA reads TGTGCCAGCAGGCCGGCTGGGGGGGGCTACACCTTC.

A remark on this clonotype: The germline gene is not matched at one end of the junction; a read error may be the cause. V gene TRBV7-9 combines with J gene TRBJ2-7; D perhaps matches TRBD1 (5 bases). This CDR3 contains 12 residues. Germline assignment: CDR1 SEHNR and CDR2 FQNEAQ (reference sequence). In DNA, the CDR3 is TGTGCCAGCAGTTTAGGGGCGAACGAGCAGTACTTC. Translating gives CASSLGANEQYF.

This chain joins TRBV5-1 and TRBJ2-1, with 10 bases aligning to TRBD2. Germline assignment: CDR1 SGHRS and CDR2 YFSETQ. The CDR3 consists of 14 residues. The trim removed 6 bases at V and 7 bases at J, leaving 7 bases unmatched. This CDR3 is CASTPSGSVNEQFF. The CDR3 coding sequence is TGCGCCAGCACCCCTAGCGGGAGTGTAAATGAGCAGTTCTTC.

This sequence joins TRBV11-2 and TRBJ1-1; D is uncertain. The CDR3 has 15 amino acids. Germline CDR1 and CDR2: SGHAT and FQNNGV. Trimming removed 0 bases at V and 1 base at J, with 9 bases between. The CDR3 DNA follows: TGTGCCAGCAGCTTAGACAGCCTTTCGAACACTGAAGCTTTCTTT. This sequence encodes CASSLDSLSNTEAFF. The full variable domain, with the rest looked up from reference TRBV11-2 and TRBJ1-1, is EAGVAQSPRYKIIEKRQSVAFWCNPISGHATLYWYQQILGQGPKLLIQFQNNGVVDDSQLPKDRFSAERLKGVDSTLKIQPAKLEDSAVYLCASSLDSLSNTEAFFGQGTRLTVV.

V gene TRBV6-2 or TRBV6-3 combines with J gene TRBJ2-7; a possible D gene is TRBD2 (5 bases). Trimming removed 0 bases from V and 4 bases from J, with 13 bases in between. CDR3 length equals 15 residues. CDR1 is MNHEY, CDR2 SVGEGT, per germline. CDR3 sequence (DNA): TGTGCCAGCAGTTACTCGATCGAAGAGGGTTACGAGCAGTACTTC. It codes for CASSYSIEEGYEQYF.